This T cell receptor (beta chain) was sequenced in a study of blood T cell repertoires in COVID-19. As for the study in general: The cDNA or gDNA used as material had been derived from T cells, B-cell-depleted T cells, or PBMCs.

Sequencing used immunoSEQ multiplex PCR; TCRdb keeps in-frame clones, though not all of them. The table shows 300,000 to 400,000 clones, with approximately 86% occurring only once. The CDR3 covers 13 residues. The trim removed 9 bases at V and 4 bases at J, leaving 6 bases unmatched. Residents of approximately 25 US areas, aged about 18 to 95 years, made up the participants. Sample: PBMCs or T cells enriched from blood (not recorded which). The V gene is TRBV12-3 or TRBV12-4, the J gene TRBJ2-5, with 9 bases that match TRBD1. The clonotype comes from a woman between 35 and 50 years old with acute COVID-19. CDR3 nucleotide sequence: TGTGCCAGTACACAGGGGGCCTCAGAGACCCAGTACTTC. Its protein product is CASTQGASETQYF.